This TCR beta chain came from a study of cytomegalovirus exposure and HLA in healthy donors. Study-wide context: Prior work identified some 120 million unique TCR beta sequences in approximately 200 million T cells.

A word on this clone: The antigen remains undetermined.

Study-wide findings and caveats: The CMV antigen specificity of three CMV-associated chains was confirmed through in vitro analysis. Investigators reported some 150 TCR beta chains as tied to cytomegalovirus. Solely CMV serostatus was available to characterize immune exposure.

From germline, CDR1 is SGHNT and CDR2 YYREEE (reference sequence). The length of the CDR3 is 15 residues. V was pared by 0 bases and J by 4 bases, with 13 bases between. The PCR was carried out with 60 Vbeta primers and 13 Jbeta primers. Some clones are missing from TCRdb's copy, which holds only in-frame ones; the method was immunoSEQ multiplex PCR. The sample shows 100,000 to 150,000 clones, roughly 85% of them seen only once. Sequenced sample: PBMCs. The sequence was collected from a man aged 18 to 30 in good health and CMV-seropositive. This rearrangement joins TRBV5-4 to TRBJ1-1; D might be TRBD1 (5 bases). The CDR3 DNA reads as TGTGCCAGCAGCTTGGTGGGGGGATGGAGCACTGAAGCTTTCTTT. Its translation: CASSLVGGWSTEAFF.